The 31 T cell receptor beta chains below come from one sample, sequenced in a study of T cell responses to AZD1222 COVID-19 vaccine. Sequencing used immunoSEQ multiplex PCR; TCRdb keeps in-frame clones, though not all of them. The data contain approximately 180,000 clones, 88% of them singletons. The sample here was peripheral blood, taken 28 days after the second AZD1222 dose. The receptor source for this set is an adult who received the AZD1222 COVID-19 vaccine.

This clone came up once. The gene calls are TRBV6-5 and TRBJ2-7; D ambiguous. From germline, CDR1 is MNHEY and CDR2 SVGAGI. The CDR3 spans 13 residues. V gave up 0 bases and J gave up 6 bases, with 9 bases separating them. The CDR3 is CASSYSILSEQYF. The CDR3 DNA reads TGTGCCAGCAGTTACTCGATTCTCTCCGAGCAGTACTTC.

The chain combines TRBV28 with TRBJ2-7; the D is unclear. The CDR3 has 13 residues. Trimming removed 2 bases at V and 3 bases at J, with 8 bases between. Germline CDR1 reads MDHEN; CDR2 reads SYDVKM. The CDR3 bases are TGTGCCAGCAGTTTAAAACCCAGCTACGAGCAGTACTTC. It specifies CASSLKPSYEQYF.

The chain employs TRBV2 and TRBJ2-2; TRBD2 agrees at 15 bases. V lost 6 bases and J lost 7; bases outside the gene matches: 0. Germline V lookup: CDR1 SNHLY, CDR2 FYNNEI. CDR3 length: 14 amino acids. The CDR3 spells CASRGLAGGGELFF. CDR3 nucleotide sequence: TGTGCCAGCAGGGGACTAGCGGGAGGCGGGGAGCTGTTTTTT.

The chain recombines TRBV28 with TRBJ2-2; the D is unclear. V lost 2 bases and J lost 5, with 9 bases in between. The CDR3 spans 14 residues. Germline lookup yields CDR1 MDHEN and CDR2 SYDVKM. This CDR3 is CASSLLDVTGELFF. As DNA, the CDR3 is TGTGCCAGCAGTTTACTAGACGTGACCGGGGAGCTGTTTTTT.

V and J are TRBV7-2 and TRBJ2-1; the D gene is possibly TRBD2 (5 bases). The V gene lost 10 bases and the J gene lost 7 bases, with 23 bases spanning the gap. The CDR3 loop spans 15 amino acids. CDR1 is SGHTA and CDR2 is FQGNSA in the germline V gene. The CDR3 here is CANSLAGPPANEQFF. For the CDR3, the DNA is TGTGCCAACTCCCTGGCGGGTCCCCCCGCTAATGAGCAGTTCTTC.

CDR3 sequence reads: CASSLTSGDEQYF. The CDR3, as DNA: TGCGCCAGCTCCCTGACTAGCGGCGACGAGCAGTACTTC. The chain recombines TRBV4-1 with TRBJ2-7, with 9 bases identical to TRBD2. Per the germline V gene, CDR1 is MGHRA and CDR2 is YSYEKL. The CDR3 is 13 residues long. J was trimmed by 5 bases and V by 8 bases; bases with no gene match: 7.

CDR3 in amino acids: CATSDSGYPEAFF. The CDR3 nucleotides read TGTGCCACCAGTGACTCAGGGTATCCTGAAGCTTTCTTT. V usage is TRBV24-1 and J usage is TRBJ1-1, with a possible D match to TRBD1 (5 bases). From germline, CDR1 is KGHDR and CDR2 SFDVKD. Trimming took off 4 bases at V and 6 bases at J, with 11 bases between the two ends. The CDR3 is made up of 13 amino acids.

V gene TRBV28 combines with J gene TRBJ2-7; possible D gene TRBD2, 6 bases. CDR1 is MDHEN, CDR2 SYDVKM, per germline. This CDR3 region has 18 residues. V lost 3 bases to trimming and J lost 0 bases, with 21 bases between them. As DNA, the CDR3 is TGTGCCAGCAGTTTCCCCGCCGGCGGGACGAAATACTCCTACGAGCAGTACTTC. The encoded protein is CASSFPAGGTKYSYEQYF.

The sample holds one count of this clone. V and J are TRBV13 and TRBJ1-4; D remains ambiguous. Trimming stripped 3 bases from V and 5 bases from J, with 10 bases between. The CDR3 runs 14 residues. Germline V lookup: CDR1 PRHDT, CDR2 FYEKMQ (reference sequence). The CDR3 DNA sequence: TGTGCCAGCAGCTTGTGGCAGTCGAATGAAAAACTGTTTTTT. Encoded protein: CASSLWQSNEKLFF.

The rearrangement links TRBV7-9 to TRBJ1-3, with unresolved D. The CDR3 has 16 amino acids. CDR1 and CDR2 (germline): SEHNR, FQNEAQ (reference sequence). Trimming removed 0 bases from V and 0 bases from J, with 9 bases in between. CDR3: CASSLALGISGNTIYF. The CDR3 DNA reads TGTGCCAGCAGCTTAGCGCTGGGGATCTCTGGAAACACCATATATTTT.

The chain links TRBV27 to TRBJ2-5; TRBD2 aligns across 7 bases. This CDR3 has 21 residues. The V and J ends lost 1 base and 4 bases, in that order; junction bases with no gene match: 24. CDR1 is MNHEY and CDR2 is SMNVEV in the germline V gene (reference sequence). The CDR3 nucleotides read TGTGCCAGCAGTTTATTAATCGGAGTGTATGGGCGGGAGAAGGAGGCAGAGACCCAGTACTTC. It codes for CASSLLIGVYGREKEAETQYF.

The chain has TRBV28 and TRBJ1-1, with a weak D call TRBD1 (5 bases). The germline CDR1 and CDR2 sequences are MDHEN and SYDVKM. This CDR3 comprises 14 residues. V was clipped by 7 bases and J by 1 base, with 13 bases between them. CDR3 amino acids: CASTLGGSNTEAFF. In DNA, the CDR3 is TGTGCCAGCACCCTGGGGGGTTCGAACACTGAAGCTTTCTTT. Based on the CDR3 plus reference TRBV28 and TRBJ1-1, the full variable domain is DVKVTQSSRYLVKRTGEKVFLECVQDMDHENMFWYRQDPGLGLRLIYFSYDVKMKEKGDIPEGYSVSREKKERFSLILESASTNQTSMYLCASTLGGSNTEAFFGQGTRLTVV.

V usage is TRBV25-1 and J usage is TRBJ2-1; no firm D call. This CDR3 is 16 amino acids long. V was pared by 2 bases and J by 7 bases, with 18 bases between. CDR1 is MGHDK and CDR2 is SYGVNS in the germline V gene. The CDR3 DNA is TGTGCCAGCAGTGAAGGTCAGCCCTCGCCGGTTAATGAGCAGTTCTTC. This sequence encodes CASSEGQPSPVNEQFF.

DNA of the CDR3: TGTGCCAGCAGCGTGACCACCAGCTCCTACAATGAGCAGTTCTTC. It yields the protein CASSVTTSSYNEQFF. The chain uses TRBV6-2 or TRBV6-3 and TRBJ2-1; D remains ambiguous. The V gene lost 6 bases and the J gene lost 0 bases, with 12 bases spanning the gap. CDR1 and CDR2 (germline): MNHEY, SVGEGT. The CDR3 has 15 amino acids.

As regards this clone: It is unclear where the CDR3 begins or ends on the DNA, so no DNA is shown, and the CDR3 is as TCRdb lists it. The chain carries TRBV5-4 and TRBJ2-5; TRBD2, the D gene given by the table, was not confirmed from the DNA. The germline gives CDR1 SGHNT, CDR2 YYREEE (reference sequence). The CDR3 adds up to 15 amino acids, both ends counted. CDR3 residues: CASSFGSGDQETQYF.

The gene calls are TRBV19 and TRBJ1-5; D may be TRBD1 (5 bases). The germline V and J ends were trimmed by 8 bases and 7 bases, with 15 bases remaining between them. This CDR3 has 13 amino acids. Germline loops: CDR1 LNHDA, CDR2 SQIVND (reference sequence). DNA for the CDR3: TGTGCCAGTTCGGACATTCCAGGGCAGCCCCAGCATTTT. Protein sequence: CASSDIPGQPQHF.

This chain uses TRBV5-1 with TRBJ2-2; D gene ambiguous. CDR1 and CDR2 from the germline V gene are SGHRS and YFSETQ. This CDR3 is 12 amino acids long. V lost 2 bases and J 7 bases, leaving 6 bases between the germline ends. The DNA of the CDR3 is TGCGCCAGCAGCTTTACCGGCGGGGAGCTGTTTTTT. Residues: CASSFTGGELFF.

This chain connects TRBV24-1 to TRBJ2-1, with 9 bases identical to TRBD1. This CDR3 spans 15 amino acids. J was trimmed by 8 bases and V by 2 bases; bases with no gene match: 6. The V gene's germline CDR1 is KGHDR and CDR2 SFDVKD. The CDR3 coding sequence is TGTGCCACCAGTGATTCGGGACAGGGTTTTGATGAGCAGTTCTTC. Its protein product is CATSDSGQGFDEQFF.

The V gene is TRBV19, the J gene TRBJ1-3; a weak D match, TRBD1 (5 bases). There are 15 residues in the CDR3. Per the germline V gene, CDR1 is LNHDA and CDR2 is SQIVND (reference sequence). The V gene lost 6 bases and the J gene lost 1 base, with 13 bases spanning the gap. The CDR3 DNA is TGTGCCAGTAGCACCTGGGGCATTTCTGGAAACACCATATATTTT. This encodes CASSTWGISGNTIYF.

This clone was detected a few times. The genes are TRBV6-5 and TRBJ1-2; tentatively, D is TRBD1 (5 bases). Trimming pared 5 bases from V and 4 bases from J, leaving 14 bases between. This CDR3 region has 14 residues. The germline gives CDR1 MNHEY, CDR2 SVGAGI. The CDR3 loop reads CASSRQSTIYGYTF. CDR3 nucleotides: TGTGCCAGCAGTCGACAGTCGACCATCTATGGCTACACCTTC.

Details on this clone: Additional DNA sequences in this sample encode the identical CDR3. The V gene is TRBV7-9, the J gene TRBJ2-7, with a weak D call TRBD1 (5 bases). V was trimmed by 5 bases and J by 4 bases, leaving 9 bases between them. The V gene's germline CDR1 is SEHNR and CDR2 FQNEAQ (reference sequence). The CDR3 consists of 12 residues. In DNA form, the CDR3 reads TGTGCCAGCAGCCTCACAGGTTACGAGCAGTACTTC. It yields the protein CASSLTGYEQYF.

V usage is TRBV19 and J usage is TRBJ2-3, with TRBD2 as a possible D gene (6 bases). Trimming took 6 bases from V and 4 from J, leaving 14 bases between them. CDR3 size: 14 residues. Germline CDR1 and CDR2: LNHDA and SQIVND (reference sequence). Here the CDR3 DNA reads TGTGCCAGTAGACCGGGACTCCTTGCAGATACGCAGTATTTT. Amino acid sequence: CASRPGLLADTQYF.

The genes are TRBV9 and TRBJ1-2; 9 bases line up with TRBD1. CDR3 length: 15 residues. V shed 3 bases and J 2 bases; nucleotides not matched to a gene: 5. Germline V CDR1 and CDR2: SGDLS, YYNGEE. For the CDR3, the DNA is TGTGCCAGCAGCGGGGGGACAGGGACAAACTATGGCTACACCTTC. This codes for CASSGGTGTNYGYTF.

This clone was detected once. The chain joins TRBV11-3 to TRBJ2-5; 7 positions match TRBD1. The CDR3 has 13 residues. V gave up 5 bases and J gave up 5 bases; unmatched junction bases: 5. Per the germline V gene, CDR1 is SGHNT and CDR2 is YENEEA. CDR3 sequence: CASSEGGGETQYF. The DNA for the CDR3 is TGTGCCAGCAGCGAAGGGGGCGGGGAGACCCAGTACTTC.

The J gene is TRBJ1-6, the V gene TRBV19; D ambiguous. This CDR3 comprises 16 residues. Germline V lookup: CDR1 LNHDA, CDR2 SQIVND (reference sequence). Trimming took off 6 bases at V and 0 bases at J, with 12 bases between the two ends. CDR3 region: CASRKTQSSYNSPLHF. The CDR3 bases are TGTGCCAGTAGGAAGACACAGAGCTCCTATAATTCACCCCTCCACTTT.

Of note for this clone: A junction end diverges from the germline sequence, so it may reflect a read error. The rearrangement joins TRBV30 to TRBJ1-2; D call uncertain. The CDR3 sequence is 9 residues long. Germline CDR1 and CDR2: GTSNPN and SVGIG (reference sequence). CDR3 sequence reads: CAGNYGYTF. CDR3 nucleotide sequence: TGCGCCGGCAACTATGGCTACACCTTC.

The rearrangement joins TRBV6-5 to TRBJ2-7; D gene unclear. This CDR3 spans 12 amino acids. The V gene's germline CDR1 is MNHEY and CDR2 SVGAGI. The V gene lost 6 bases and the J gene lost 5 bases, with 11 bases spanning the gap. This chain's CDR3 is CASSSPTDEQYF. CDR3 nucleotide sequence: TGTGCCAGCAGCTCCCCCACTGACGAGCAGTACTTC.

The CDR3 bases are TGTGCCAGCGGGAATAAGAGGGTATCGGATAATTCACCCCTCCACTTT. Translating gives CASGNKRVSDNSPLHF. This chain links TRBV21-1 with TRBJ1-6. TRBV21-1 is classified as a pseudogene. This CDR3 region has 16 residues.

The J gene is TRBJ2-7, the V gene TRBV7-2; 9 bases fit TRBD1. The CDR3 covers 15 residues. Trimming removed 11 bases from V and 2 bases from J; junction bases left unmatched: 13. From germline, CDR1 is SGHTA and CDR2 FQGNSA. This chain's CDR3 is CAPLRRDRVAYEQYF. The CDR3 region has the DNA TGTGCCCCCCTAAGGCGGGACAGGGTAGCCTACGAGCAGTACTTC.

The rearrangement uses TRBV19 and TRBJ2-7; D ambiguous. The V gene's germline CDR1 is LNHDA and CDR2 SQIVND (reference sequence). The CDR3 spans 12 residues. V was shortened by 5 bases and J by 2 bases, with 7 bases between the two germline ends. CDR3 in amino acids: CASSSYTYEQYF. As DNA, the CDR3 is TGTGCCAGTAGTTCCTACACCTACGAGCAGTACTTC.

The rearrangement joins TRBV7-8 to TRBJ2-2; D possibly corresponds to TRBD1 (6 bases). CDR1 SGHVS and CDR2 FQNEAQ come from the germline V gene. This CDR3 is built from 10 residues. The germline V and J ends were trimmed by 3 bases and 16 bases, with 9 bases remaining between them. CDR3 nucleotide sequence: TGTGCCAGCAGCTTGGACAGCTGGTTTTTT. Translated: CASSLDSWFF.